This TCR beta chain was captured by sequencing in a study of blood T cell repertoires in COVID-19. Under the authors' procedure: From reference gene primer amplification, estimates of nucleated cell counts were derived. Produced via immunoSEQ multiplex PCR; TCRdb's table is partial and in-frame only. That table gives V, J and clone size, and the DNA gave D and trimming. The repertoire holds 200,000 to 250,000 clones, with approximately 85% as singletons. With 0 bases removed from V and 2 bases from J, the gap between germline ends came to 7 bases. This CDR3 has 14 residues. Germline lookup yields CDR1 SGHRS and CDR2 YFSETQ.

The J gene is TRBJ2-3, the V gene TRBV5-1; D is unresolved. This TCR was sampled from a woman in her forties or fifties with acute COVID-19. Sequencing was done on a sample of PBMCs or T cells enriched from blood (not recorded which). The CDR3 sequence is CASSLAQVTDTQYF. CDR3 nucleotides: TGCGCCAGCAGCTTGGCTCAGGTCACAGATACGCAGTATTTT.